The 8 T cell receptor beta chains given below trace back to one sample, sequenced in a study of cytomegalovirus exposure and HLA in healthy donors. Data came from immunoSEQ multiplex PCR; TCRdb stores just in-frame clones and leaves some out. The sample contains about 150,000 clones, 80% to 90% of which appear only once. Source material: PBMCs. These receptors all come from a man aged 18 to 29 in good health and CMV-seropositive.

The V call is TRBV30, the J call TRBJ1-1; TRBD1 matches at 12 bases. The CDR3 loop spans 13 amino acids. In germline, CDR1 is GTSNPN, CDR2 SVGIG (reference sequence). V was clipped by 5 bases and J by 4 bases; unmatched bases: 2. CDR3 in amino acids: CAWGDRGLTEAFF. CDR3 DNA: TGTGCCTGGGGGGACAGGGGGCTCACTGAAGCTTTCTTT.

The chain has TRBV6-1 and TRBJ1-2, with D perhaps TRBD1 (6 bases). Trimming cost V 1 base and J 3 bases, with 12 bases left between them. Germline CDR1 reads MNHNS; CDR2 reads SASEGT. The CDR3 consists of 15 residues. The CDR3 here is CASSEGGGRDYGYTF. The DNA for the CDR3 is TGTGCCAGCAGTGAAGGGGGGGGCAGGGACTATGGCTACACCTTC.

This chain joins TRBV12-1 and TRBJ2-7; the listed D gene, TRBD2, was not tested against the DNA. TRBV12-1 is a recognized pseudogene. The CDR3 covers 14 residues. Written as DNA, the CDR3 is TGTGCCAGCAGCGCCGGGGGACCGCCCTACGAGCAGTACTTC. Protein product: CASSAGGPPYEQYF.

The rearrangement joins TRBV5-1 to TRBJ1-1; D uncertain. Trimming left V 4 bases short and J 6 bases short, with 19 bases between. There are 15 residues in the CDR3. CDR1 and CDR2 (germline): SGHRS, YFSETQ. CDR3 amino acids: CASSPTQPFFSEAFF. DNA of the CDR3: TGCGCCAGCAGCCCGACACAACCGTTCTTTTCTGAAGCTTTCTTT.

The chain combines TRBV6-1 with TRBJ2-4; D may be TRBD1 (5 bases). Germline CDR1 reads MNHNS; CDR2 reads SASEGT. This CDR3 contains 14 residues. The ends were cut back, 6 bases at V and 2 bases at J, with 11 bases in the middle. The CDR3 coding sequence is TGTGCCAGCAGATCAGGGTCATCCAAAAACATTCAGTACTTC. Its protein is CASRSGSSKNIQYF.

This rearrangement joins TRBV19 to TRBJ2-7; TRBD2 aligns across 8 bases. With V trimmed by 0 bases and J by 2 bases, 6 bases remained unmatched. This CDR3 spans 16 amino acids. Germline V gene lookup returns CDR1 LNHDA and CDR2 SQIVND (reference sequence). CDR3 residues: CASSIDRSGGTYEQYF. DNA for the CDR3: TGTGCCAGTAGTATAGATCGGAGCGGGGGAACCTACGAGCAGTACTTC.

V gene TRBV29-1 combines with J gene TRBJ2-2, with a tentative D call TRBD1 (6 bases). The CDR3 totals 15 residues. The germline CDR1 and CDR2 sequences are SQVTM and ANQGSEA. V lost 6 bases to trimming and J lost 0 bases, with 14 bases between them. CDR3 bases: TGCAGCGTACAACAGGGTCAGGCGAACACCGGGGAGCTGTTTTTT. As protein: CSVQQGQANTGELFF.

The chain uses TRBV9 and TRBJ2-1, with 8 bases aligning to TRBD2. This CDR3 contains 15 residues. Trimming removed 2 bases from V and 3 bases from J; junction bases left unmatched: 4. Looked up from germline, CDR1 is SGDLS and CDR2 is YYNGEE. The CDR3 region has the DNA TGTGCCAGCAGCGTCTTAGCGGGAAGCTACAATGAGCAGTTCTTC. This sequence encodes CASSVLAGSYNEQFF.